The entry below gives a single T cell receptor (beta chain) sequence along with its context. This record belongs to a study of blood T cell repertoires in COVID-19. The wider study: Acute-phase and convalescent COVID-19 samples originated in the United States, Italy and Spain. Sources were T cells, B-cell-depleted T cells, or PBMCs; the material itself was cDNA or gDNA.

In the source study's methods: Scientists estimated how many nucleated cells there were by amplifying reference gene primers. The protocol was immunoSEQ multiplex PCR, while the TCRdb copy is restricted to in-frame clones and leaves out a portion. V, J and clone size derive from that table, while D and trimming were established from the DNA sequence. Of around 89,000 clones detected, approximately 79% appear once; the ten largest clones hold roughly an eighth. There are 15 residues in the CDR3. In germline, CDR1 is LNHDA, CDR2 SQIVND (reference sequence). The V and J ends lost 6 bases and 0 bases, in that order; junction bases with no gene match: 3.

The sequenced sample was peripheral blood. The TCR comes from a woman older than 75 with acute or convalescent COVID-19. The V and J genes are TRBV19 and TRBJ1-5; TRBD1 matches 9 bases. CDR3 DNA sequence: TGTGCCAGTAGGAGGACAGGGGATAGCAATCAGCCCCAGCATTTT. It codes for CASRRTGDSNQPQHF. Combining the CDR3 with reference TRBV19 and TRBJ1-5 gives the whole variable domain DGGITQSPKYLFRKEGQNVTLSCEQNLNHDAMYWYRQDPGQGLRLIYYSQIVNDFQKGDIAEGYSVSREKKESFPLTVTSAQKNPTAFYLCASRRTGDSNQPQHFGDGTRLSIL.